The 28 T cell receptor beta chains in this list originate from one sample, sequenced in a study of blood T cell repertoires in COVID-19. The table came from immunoSEQ multiplex PCR; TCRdb's copy has only in-frame clones and leaves some out. The sample includes approximately 210,000 clones, just over 90% of them seen just once. Sequencing input: peripheral blood. The receptors were sampled from a man aged 25 to 40 with acute or convalescent COVID-19.

The chain joins TRBV28 to TRBJ1-6, with TRBD1 matching over 9 bases. The germline V gene has CDR1 MDHEN and CDR2 SYDVKM. Germline trimming cut 5 bases from V and 10 bases from J; bases unmatched to any gene: 9. This CDR3 contains 15 residues. DNA for the CDR3: TGTGCCAGCAGTGAGGGACAGGGAGACCGATCACCCCTCCACTTT. It is translated as CASSEGQGDRSPLHF.

This sequence joins TRBV5-1 and TRBJ2-1, with 13 bases lining up with TRBD2. The CDR3 extends over 15 amino acids. Germline values: CDR1 SGHRS, CDR2 YFSETQ. Germline trimming cut 3 bases from V and 10 bases from J; bases unmatched to any gene: 7. The CDR3 loop is CASSSTSGREEEQFF. The CDR3 region has the DNA TGCGCCAGCAGCTCCACTAGCGGGAGGGAAGAAGAGCAGTTCTTC.

The J gene is TRBJ2-1, the V gene TRBV24-1; TRBD1 aligns across 8 bases. CDR3 length equals 17 residues. The V segment lost 2 bases and the J segment 6 bases; nucleotides outside the gene matches: 11. The germline CDR1 and CDR2 sequences are KGHDR and SFDVKD. The CDR3 DNA is TGTGCCACCAGTGATTCTCTTGGACAGGGATCAGGCAATGAGCAGTTCTTC. This codes for CATSDSLGQGSGNEQFF.

The chain combines TRBV27 with TRBJ1-2, with D possibly TRBD1 on 6 matching bases. Germline V gene data show CDR1 as MNHEY and CDR2 as SMNVEV (reference sequence). This CDR3 has 15 amino acids. Deletions cut 5 bases from V and 2 bases from J, with 15 bases between. The CDR3: CASSPRTASNYGYTF. CDR3 DNA sequence: TGTGCCAGCAGTCCCCGGACAGCATCAAACTATGGCTACACCTTC.

This rearrangement joins TRBV2 to TRBJ1-1; 10 positions match TRBD1. The CDR3 is 13 amino acids. Trimming at V came to 4 bases and at J to 4 bases, leaving 0 bases not matched to a gene. Germline-derived CDR1 and CDR2 are SNHLY and FYNNEI. The CDR3 coding sequence is TGTGCCAGCAGTGGGACAGGGGGCACTGAAGCTTTCTTT. It codes for CASSGTGGTEAFF.

This chain uses TRBV5-1 with TRBJ1-1; D remains unclear. The CDR3 is made up of 13 amino acids. The germline V gene encodes CDR1 SGHRS and CDR2 YFSETQ. Trimming took 2 bases from V and 1 from J, leaving 6 bases between them. The CDR3 is CASSFRGNTEAFF. The CDR3 DNA is TGCGCCAGCAGCTTTAGAGGGAACACTGAAGCTTTCTTT.

The chain combines TRBV7-3 with TRBJ2-1, with D maybe TRBD2 (6 bases). This CDR3 is built from 15 residues. V was shortened by 5 bases and J by 0 bases, with 11 bases between the two germline ends. The germline V gene encodes CDR1 SGHTA and CDR2 FQGTGA. The CDR3, as DNA: TGTGCCAGCAGCCTTAGCGGTAGCTCCTACAATGAGCAGTTCTTC. Encoded protein: CASSLSGSSYNEQFF.

V gene TRBV6-5 combines with J gene TRBJ2-1; 7 bases line up with TRBD1. CDR3 length: 14 amino acids. Per germline, CDR1 MNHEY and CDR2 SVGAGI. The trim removed 7 bases at V and 3 bases at J, leaving 6 bases unmatched. DNA for the CDR3: TGTGCCAGCACTGGGGACAGAAACTACAATGAGCAGTTCTTC. Its translation is CASTGDRNYNEQFF.

The chain recombines TRBV12-3 or TRBV12-4 with TRBJ1-2; TRBD1 might be the D (5 bases). The V gene lost 5 bases and the J gene lost 7 bases, with 14 bases spanning the gap. The CDR3 is 13 residues long. The chain's CDR3 is CASSATGGAGYTF. The CDR3 region has the DNA TGTGCCAGCAGTGCTACAGGAGGGGCTGGCTACACCTTC.

CDR3 loop: CASSSTWGTGGREQYF. The CDR3 nucleotides are TGTGCCAGCAGCTCCACCTGGGGGACAGGGGGGAGAGAGCAGTACTTC. The chain is built from TRBV7-2 and TRBJ2-7; 11 bases align to TRBD1. V was clipped by 4 bases and J by 7 bases; unmatched bases: 12. Germline CDR1 is SGHTA and CDR2 is FQGNSA. This CDR3 spans 16 amino acids.

V usage is TRBV5-1 and J usage is TRBJ2-5; D may be TRBD2 (6 bases). The CDR3 runs 15 residues. Germline CDR1 and CDR2: SGHRS and YFSETQ. Trimming took 4 bases from V and 2 from J, leaving 15 bases between them. CDR3 coding DNA: TGCGCCAGCAGCGGAAACCCTAGCGTACAAGAGACCCAGTACTTC. Translated: CASSGNPSVQETQYF.

The sample holds a few counts of this clone. The chain couples TRBV11-2 to TRBJ2-1; TRBD2 agrees at 9 bases. V lost 1 base to trimming and J lost 3 bases; unmatched junction nucleotides: 7. Germline CDR1 and CDR2: SGHAT and FQNNGV. CDR3 size: 17 residues. The CDR3 protein is CASSLGGGAAYYNEQFF. Here the CDR3 DNA reads TGTGCCAGCAGCTTAGGCGGGGGGGCCGCCTACTACAATGAGCAGTTCTTC.

This clone was seen only a few times. The rearrangement links TRBV6-5 to TRBJ2-7; D might be TRBD1 (6 bases). V was trimmed by 6 bases and J by 1 base, leaving 7 bases between them. CDR3 size: 12 residues. The germline V gene has CDR1 MNHEY and CDR2 SVGAGI. The CDR3, as DNA: TGTGCCAGCAGGGACAGATCCTACGAGCAGTACTTC. This sequence encodes CASRDRSYEQYF.

This chain uses TRBV5-8 with TRBJ2-5, with 11 positions matching TRBD1. Germline values: CDR1 SGHTS, CDR2 YDEGEE. The CDR3 has 16 amino acids. J gave up 1 base and V 5 bases, and 7 bases lay outside the gene matches. The CDR3 here is CASSSGTGGFQETQYF. The CDR3 DNA reads as TGTGCCAGCAGTTCCGGGACAGGGGGGTTCCAAGAGACCCAGTACTTC.

The chain uses TRBV9 and TRBJ1-1; 9 positions agree with TRBD1. Germline lookup yields CDR1 SGDLS and CDR2 YYNGEE. J lost 6 bases, V lost 0 bases, and 6 bases had no gene match. The CDR3 runs to 15 residues. The CDR3 loop is CASSVDPGQGAEAFF. CDR3 sequence (DNA): TGTGCCAGCAGCGTAGACCCGGGACAGGGAGCTGAAGCTTTCTTT.

The CDR3: CASRTSGYTTYEQYF. CDR3 bases: TGCGCCAGCAGAACTAGCGGGTATACAACCTACGAGCAGTACTTC. The genes are TRBV5-1 and TRBJ2-7; 9 bases map to TRBD2. CDR1 SGHRS and CDR2 YFSETQ come from the germline V gene. This CDR3 region has 15 residues. With 5 bases clipped from V and 2 bases from J, the junction kept 8 bases outside the gene matches.

The genes are TRBV10-3 and TRBJ2-1; 11 bases line up with TRBD2. J lost 6 bases, V lost 11 bases, and 9 bases had no gene match. Germline V lookup: CDR1 ENHRY, CDR2 SYGVKD. The CDR3 sequence is 14 residues long. This CDR3 is CAVQTSGKVNEQFF. The CDR3 nucleotides are TGTGCCGTCCAGACTAGCGGGAAGGTCAATGAGCAGTTCTTC.

The chain uses TRBV29-1 and TRBJ2-1; D is possibly TRBD2 (6 bases). The ends were cut back, 6 bases at V and 8 bases at J, with 20 bases in the middle. CDR1 and CDR2 (germline): SQVTM, ANQGSEA. The CDR3 is 14 amino acids. For the CDR3, the DNA is TGCAGCGTACTACCCCGGGTTCCGGGGGATGAGCAGTTCTTC. This sequence encodes CSVLPRVPGDEQFF.

This chain connects TRBV9 to TRBJ2-3; TRBD2 matches 8 bases. The CDR3 contains 18 residues. Losses at the gene ends were 5 bases for V and 4 bases for J; bases not matched to a gene: 18. Looked up from germline, CDR1 is SGDLS and CDR2 is YYNGEE. The CDR3 loop is CASSKTRGGGNPPDTQYF. The CDR3 DNA follows: TGTGCCAGCAGTAAAACTCGGGGGGGCGGCAACCCCCCAGATACGCAGTATTTT.

The chain links TRBV11-1 to TRBJ2-5, with 13 positions matching TRBD2. The CDR3 consists of 16 residues. Per germline, CDR1 SGHAT and CDR2 FQDESV (reference sequence). The junction had 4 bases not matched to a gene; V was cut back by 5 bases and J by 1 base. CDR3 DNA sequence: TGTGCCAGCAGCACAGGACTAGCGGGGGTCCAAGAGACCCAGTACTTC. Translating it yields CASSTGLAGVQETQYF.

The chain uses TRBV15 and TRBJ2-2; no definite D call. With 5 bases removed from V and 3 bases from J, the gap between germline ends came to 10 bases. Germline CDR1 reads LNHNV; CDR2 reads YYDKDF (reference sequence). The CDR3 is 14 residues long. In DNA, the CDR3 is TGTGCCACCAGCTTCAGTGTTTACACCGGGGAGCTGTTTTTT. Translation: CATSFSVYTGELFF.

The rearrangement joins TRBV7-8 to TRBJ1-2; the D is unclear. V lost 3 bases, J lost 0 bases, and 14 bases lay in between. The CDR3 has 16 amino acids. CDR1 SGHVS and CDR2 FQNEAQ come from the germline V gene. The CDR3, as DNA: TGTGCCAGCAGCTTCCGGGCGGAGGGCACTAACTATGGCTACACCTTC. It codes for CASSFRAEGTNYGYTF.

V is TRBV10-3 and J is TRBJ2-5; TRBD1 matches 9 bases. This CDR3 has 15 residues. Germline V CDR1 and CDR2: ENHRY, SYGVKD. V lost 6 bases to trimming and J lost 3 bases; unmatched junction nucleotides: 8. The CDR3 protein is CAIRAQQGAKETQYF. As DNA, the CDR3 is TGTGCCATCAGGGCCCAACAGGGGGCTAAAGAGACCCAGTACTTC.

This clone showed up just once. The gene calls are TRBV28 and TRBJ2-2; the match to TRBD1 covers 9 bases. Germline V gives CDR1 MDHEN, CDR2 SYDVKM. This CDR3 contains 13 residues. CDR3 region: CAVDRGDTGELFF. The DNA for the CDR3 is TGTGCGGTGGACAGGGGAGACACCGGGGAGCTGTTTTTT. Full variable domain (remainder filled in from reference TRBV28 and TRBJ2-2): DVKVTQSSRYLVKRTGEKVFLECVQDMDHENMFWYRQDPGLGLRLIYFSYDVKMKEKGDIPEGYSVSREKKERFSLILESASTNQTSMYLCAVDRGDTGELFFGEGSRLTVL.

The J gene is TRBJ1-4, the V gene TRBV5-5; tentative D call: TRBD1 (6 bases). V was shortened by 2 bases and J by 5 bases, with 16 bases between the two germline ends. Germline assignment: CDR1 SGHKS and CDR2 YYEKEE (reference sequence). CDR3 length: 16 residues. The CDR3 spells CASSLTGHEKNEKLFF. The CDR3 coding sequence is TGTGCCAGCAGCTTAACAGGGCACGAAAAGAATGAAAAACTGTTTTTT. Full variable domain (missing parts from reference TRBV5-5 and TRBJ1-4): DAGVTQSPTHLIKTRGQQVTLRCSPISGHKSVSWYQQVLGQGPQFIFQYYEKEERGRGNFPDRFSARQFPNYSSELNVNALLLGDSALYLCASSLTGHEKNEKLFFGSGTQLSVL.

V usage is TRBV9 and J usage is TRBJ2-1; the match to TRBD2 covers 7 bases. The CDR3 length is 15 residues. Germline assignment: CDR1 SGDLS and CDR2 YYNGEE. Losses at the gene ends were 4 bases for V and 2 bases for J; bases not matched to a gene: 6. The CDR3 DNA is TGTGCCAGCAGCCCACGCGGGGGAACCTACAATGAGCAGTTCTTC. Amino acids: CASSPRGGTYNEQFF.

V is TRBV28 and J is TRBJ1-1; D call uncertain. The CDR3 consists of 13 residues. Germline assignment: CDR1 MDHEN and CDR2 SYDVKM. Trimming took 6 bases from V and 0 from J, leaving 8 bases between them. The CDR3 sequence is CASRTSLNTEAFF. CDR3 coding DNA: TGTGCCAGCAGAACCAGTTTGAACACTGAAGCTTTCTTT.

The J gene is TRBJ2-7, the V gene TRBV5-1, with 7 bases aligning to TRBD1. The junction had 12 bases not matched to a gene; V was cut back by 4 bases and J by 5 bases. The germline V gene encodes CDR1 SGHRS and CDR2 YFSETQ. The CDR3 is made up of 15 amino acids. DNA of the CDR3: TGCGCCAGCAGCCTCTCGACAGGGTACAGGAACGAGCAGTACTTC. As protein: CASSLSTGYRNEQYF.